A single sample is the source of the 25 T cell receptor beta chains below, sequenced in a study of human T cells and chemical hapten exposure. Time point noted: patch test 1, 2 weeks after DPC sensitization. Treatment described: therapeutic diphenylcyclopropenone sensitization with weekly scalp DPC. TCRdb redid the calling of the RACE reads with MiXCR, one entry per CDR3 protein. The profile covers 75,000 to 90,000 distinct CDR3 sequences, with under 9% appearing a single time and roughly 1.5% taken by the ten largest. The sample was whole blood, taken in connection with sensitization to the hapten diphenylcyclopropenone (DPC). These receptors were taken from a woman between 25 and 40 years old with alopecia areata. Some clones in this sample may be carry-over from other donors' samples.

This clonotype was detected ten times or more. The rearrangement links TRBV6-6 to TRBJ1-2, with D perhaps TRBD1 (5 bases). V lost 6 bases, J lost 1 base, and 15 bases lay in between. This CDR3 is built from 15 residues. Germline V CDR1 and CDR2: MNHNY, SVGAGI (reference sequence). The CDR3 protein is CASSDDRRVNYGYTF. CDR3 coding DNA: TGTGCCAGCAGCGACGACAGACGAGTTAACTATGGCTACACCTTC.

This clonotype has ten or more counts. The J gene is TRBJ2-7, the V gene TRBV27; 9 nucleotides agree with TRBD1. This CDR3 region has 14 residues. J gave up 7 bases and V 7 bases, and 11 bases lay outside the gene matches. Germline assignment: CDR1 MNHEY and CDR2 SMNVEV (reference sequence). Here the CDR3 reads CASKGQGQLREQYF. CDR3 coding DNA: TGTGCCAGCAAGGGACAGGGTCAATTGCGGGAGCAGTACTTC.

The rearrangement uses TRBV6-5 and TRBJ2-2; a weak D match, TRBD1 (5 bases). This CDR3 region has 15 residues. The germline V gene has CDR1 MNHEY and CDR2 SVGAGI. V was pared by 5 bases and J by 7 bases, with 17 bases between. CDR3 sequence: CASSERQTSGGELFF. The CDR3 DNA follows: TGTGCCAGCAGTGAGCGACAGACGTCCGGCGGGGAGCTGTTTTTT.

This clonotype was recorded many times. This sequence joins TRBV7-9 and TRBJ1-1; TRBD1 matches at 11 bases. V lost 8 bases and J lost 11; bases outside the gene matches: 13. CDR1 and CDR2 (germline): SEHNR, FQNEAQ (reference sequence). The CDR3 extends over 14 amino acids. This chain's CDR3 is CASSSGTGGKEAFF. The CDR3 DNA follows: TGTGCCAGCTCATCCGGGACAGGGGGGAAAGAGGCTTTCTTT. The full variable domain, completed using reference TRBV7-9 and TRBJ1-1, is DTGVSQNPRHKITKRGQNVTFRCDPISEHNRLYWYRQTLGQGPEFLTYFQNEAQLEKSRLLSDRFSAERPKGSFSTLEIQRTEQGDSAMYLCASSSGTGGKEAFFGQGTRLTVV.

This clonotype showed up just a few times. This rearrangement joins TRBV3-1 to TRBJ2-7; D gene unclear. Trimming took 5 bases from V and 7 from J, leaving 24 bases between them. The CDR3 is 16 amino acids. The germline V gene encodes CDR1 LGHDT and CDR2 YNNKEL (reference sequence). This CDR3 reads CASSSSRTGAVGEQYF. The DNA for the CDR3 is TGTGCCAGCAGCTCCAGCCGTACTGGCGCCGTGGGGGAGCAGTACTTC.

This clonotype was counted many times. The genes are TRBV6-6 and TRBJ1-1; 7 bases line up with TRBD1. This CDR3 has 14 residues. Germline loops: CDR1 MNHNY, CDR2 SVGAGI (reference sequence). Germline trimming cut 4 bases from V and 0 bases from J; bases unmatched to any gene: 2. The CDR3 reads CASSWGQMNTEAFF. CDR3 in DNA: TGTGCCAGCAGTTGGGGACAGATGAACACTGAAGCTTTCTTT.

Only a few counts were recorded for this clonotype. This chain joins TRBV9 and TRBJ1-2; 7 bases are a match to TRBD1. V shed 4 bases and J 2 bases; nucleotides not matched to a gene: 2. CDR3 length: 13 amino acids. Per germline, CDR1 SGDLS and CDR2 YYNGEE. DNA for the CDR3: TGTGCCAGCAGCCCACAGGGGAACTATGGCTACACCTTC. Protein: CASSPQGNYGYTF.

This clonotype was recorded a few times. V is TRBV6-1 and J is TRBJ2-3; D gene ambiguous. Looked up from germline, CDR1 is MNHNS and CDR2 is SASEGT. This CDR3 region has 17 residues. V was clipped by 2 bases and J by 0 bases, with 15 bases between them. The CDR3 is CASSEIGGSSSTDTQYF. The CDR3 DNA is TGTGCCAGCAGTGAAATCGGTGGCAGTTCTAGCACAGATACGCAGTATTTT.

The rearrangement uses TRBV30 and TRBJ2-6; TRBD1 is a possible D gene (6 bases). Trimming removed 6 bases from V and 0 bases from J, with 15 bases in between. The CDR3 is 16 residues long. Germline CDR1 and CDR2: GTSNPN and SVGIG (reference sequence). The CDR3 sequence is CACAPTGYSGANVLTF. The CDR3 nucleotides read TGTGCCTGCGCCCCGACAGGTTACTCTGGGGCCAACGTCCTGACTTTC.

This clonotype was seen at least ten times. V gene TRBV5-1 combines with J gene TRBJ2-1, with D perhaps being TRBD1 or TRBD2 (5 bases each). CDR1 and CDR2 (germline): SGHRS, YFSETQ. The CDR3 consists of 14 residues. V was cut by 3 bases and J by 0 bases, with 7 bases left in between. The CDR3 coding sequence is TGCGCCAGCAGCTGGGGGAGCTCCTACAATGAGCAGTTCTTC. Protein product: CASSWGSSYNEQFF.

CDR3 sequence (DNA): TGTGCCAGCAGCTTTTGGGAGGCAGTCAAATCACCCCTCCACTTT. Translation gives CASSFWEAVKSPLHF. The chain employs TRBV5-6 and TRBJ1-6; D remains ambiguous. CDR3 length: 15 residues. CDR1 and CDR2 (germline): SGHDT, YYEEEE. Deletions cut 2 bases from V and 10 bases from J, with 16 bases between.

There are a few counts of this clonotype. The rearrangement uses TRBV5-1 and TRBJ2-7, with D perhaps matching TRBD1 or TRBD2 (5 bases each). Germline CDR1 is SGHRS and CDR2 is YFSETQ. Trimming stripped 4 bases from V and 2 bases from J, with 13 bases between. The CDR3 contains 14 residues. CDR3 sequence reads: CASSQSGAPYEQYF. DNA for the CDR3: TGCGCCAGCAGCCAATCCGGGGCCCCCTACGAGCAGTACTTC.

This clonotype was counted at least ten times. CDR3 in amino acids: CSSIGNKNIQYF. DNA for the CDR3: TGCAGCTCCATAGGGAACAAAAACATTCAGTACTTC. The rearrangement joins TRBV29-1 to TRBJ2-4; D remains ambiguous. This CDR3 region has 12 residues. The germline CDR1 and CDR2 sequences are SQVTM and ANQGSEA. The V gene lost 8 bases and the J gene lost 3 bases, with 11 bases spanning the gap.

This clonotype was observed many times. The V call is TRBV2, the J call TRBJ1-5, with D uncertain. The CDR3 has 13 residues. V was cut by 6 bases and J by 6 bases, with 12 bases left in between. Per germline, CDR1 SNHLY and CDR2 FYNNEI. The CDR3 is CASSRGQSQPQHF. The CDR3 coding sequence is TGTGCCAGCAGCCGCGGGCAGTCTCAGCCCCAGCATTTT.

There are a few counts of this clonotype. This chain joins TRBV10-3 and TRBJ2-1, with 7 bases that match TRBD2. Germline V lookup: CDR1 ENHRY, CDR2 SYGVKD. CDR3 length: 14 residues. Trimming took 3 bases from V and 7 from J; bases not matched to a gene: 6. CDR3 region: CAISEVGGGNEQFF. DNA of the CDR3: TGTGCCATCAGTGAAGTAGGCGGGGGTAATGAGCAGTTCTTC.

This clonotype was seen only a few times. The V and J genes are TRBV5-1 and TRBJ1-1, with D tentatively TRBD1 (5 bases). The length of the CDR3 is 14 residues. V shed 3 bases and J shed 6 bases, with 15 bases lying between them. The germline V gene has CDR1 SGHRS and CDR2 YFSETQ. The CDR3 DNA is TGCGCCAGCAGCTCGAAATCAGGGCAGCCTGAAGCTTTCTTT. Encoded protein: CASSSKSGQPEAFF.

The chain combines TRBV7-3 with TRBJ1-1; no definite D call. Per germline, CDR1 SGHTA and CDR2 FQGTGA. V was cut by 6 bases and J by 3 bases, with 11 bases left in between. The CDR3 covers 13 residues. CDR3 bases: TGTGCCAGCAGAGGTAGGGTAGACACTGAAGCTTTCTTT. Translation: CASRGRVDTEAFF.

The sample holds a few counts of this clonotype. The chain employs TRBV12-3 or TRBV12-4 and TRBJ2-3; 8 bases are shared with TRBD2. V was pared by 5 bases and J by 0 bases, with 13 bases of the junction left unmatched. This CDR3 is 18 amino acids long. CDR3 nucleotide sequence: TGTGCCAGCAGTAAAGGACTAGCAATTCCCGCTAGCACAGATACGCAGTATTTT. Translating gives CASSKGLAIPASTDTQYF.

The genes are TRBV2 and TRBJ2-6; D possibly matches TRBD1 or TRBD2 (6 bases each). Deletions cut 6 bases from V and 2 bases from J, with 11 bases between. The germline V gene has CDR1 SNHLY and CDR2 FYNNEI. The CDR3 spans 15 residues. Here the CDR3 DNA reads TGTGCCAGCAGGGAGGGGGAAGCTGGGGCCAACGTCCTGACTTTC. Translated: CASREGEAGANVLTF.

The chain carries TRBV7-2 and TRBJ1-2; 7 bases map to TRBD1. The CDR3 covers 14 residues. Trimming removed 1 base from V and 6 bases from J; junction bases left unmatched: 5. Germline V lookup: CDR1 SGHTA, CDR2 FQGNSA. CDR3 sequence: CASSLGRGQDGYTF. For the CDR3, the DNA is TGTGCCAGCAGCTTAGGTCGTGGACAGGATGGCTACACCTTC.

The chain employs TRBV2 and TRBJ2-6, with D possibly matching TRBD1 (5 bases). With 3 bases removed from V and 2 bases from J, the gap between germline ends came to 14 bases. The CDR3 is 17 amino acids. Germline V lookup: CDR1 SNHLY, CDR2 FYNNEI. CDR3 DNA sequence: TGTGCCAGCAGTGATGGGGTCAGGGCTACTGGGGCCAACGTCCTGACTTTC. Translation gives CASSDGVRATGANVLTF.

V gene TRBV12-3 or TRBV12-4 combines with J gene TRBJ1-1, with TRBD1 matching over 10 bases. The junction had 16 bases not matched to a gene; V was cut back by 7 bases and J by 11 bases. The CDR3 runs 15 residues. In nucleotides, the CDR3 is TGTGCCAGCAACTCCCGGGACAGGGGCTGTTTACGGGCTTTCTTT. Its protein is CASNSRDRGCLRAFF.

The sample holds a few counts of this clonotype. The chain recombines TRBV12-3 or TRBV12-4 with TRBJ2-1, with a weak D call TRBD1 (6 bases). The CDR3 loop spans 16 amino acids. V was trimmed by 3 bases and J by 7 bases, leaving 19 bases between them. CDR3: CASSFPRTALANEQFF. The CDR3 DNA is TGTGCCAGCAGTTTCCCCCGGACAGCCTTAGCTAATGAGCAGTTCTTC.

This clonotype was recorded many times. The rearrangement uses TRBV5-1 and TRBJ2-7; D not resolved. Germline V gene sequence: CDR1 SGHRS, CDR2 YFSETQ. Deletions cut 1 base from V and 7 bases from J, with 12 bases between. CDR3 size: 13 residues. CDR3 protein: CASSLPNSVEQYF. CDR3 coding DNA: TGCGCCAGCAGCTTGCCAAACTCTGTGGAGCAGTACTTC.

The genes are TRBV2 and TRBJ1-5; D unclear. The CDR3 sequence is 15 residues long. V was cut by 9 bases and J by 6 bases, with 21 bases left in between. Germline CDR1 reads SNHLY; CDR2 reads FYNNEI. Here the CDR3 reads CASGMVEEMGQPQHF. The CDR3 DNA reads as TGTGCCAGTGGGATGGTTGAGGAGATGGGTCAGCCCCAGCATTTT.